A few counts support the clone carrying this T cell receptor beta chain. As yet, its antigen is unknown. The sample is drawn from a study of T cells after yellow fever vaccination. TCRdb used MiXCR to reprocess the 5' RACE reads, holding one entry per CDR3 protein. Of just under 600,000 distinct CDR3 sequences in the sample, approximately 12% were seen once. Study-wide points: Although most clonotypes did not, a small share appeared in both CD4 and CD8 compartments.

CDR3 length equals 14 residues. The germline CDR1 and CDR2 sequences are SEHNR and FQNEAQ (reference sequence). Trimming pared 1 base from V and 7 bases from J, leaving 13 bases between. This sequence was found in a man aged 30 to 45 who received the YFV17D yellow fever vaccine. The chain has TRBV7-9 and TRBJ1-1, with D maybe TRBD1 (6 bases). The specimen was PBMCs, collected on the day of the yellow fever booster vaccination. CDR3 coding DNA: TGTGCCAGCAGCTTAGGCCAGGGGTACGATGAAGCTTTCTTT. The encoded protein is CASSLGQGYDEAFF.